A selection of T cell receptor beta chains follows, all from one sample in a study of neurological immune-mediated disorders. TCRdb reprocessed the 5' RACE reads via MiXCR and lists one record per CDR3 protein. This table has about 74,000 distinct CDR3 sequences, 4% to 6% appearing once. Sequencing was carried out using PBMCs. These receptors all stem from a man between 18 and 29 years old with multiple sclerosis. CDR3s include the opening cysteine and the closing phenylalanine or tryptophan. The order of the fields is clone size, J gene, D gene, V gene, CDR3 protein, CDR3 DNA. D genes are given only for firm matches. A clone size is listed for some rows: how often the clone was seen (once, few, many), or a class if it is expanded.

many TRBJ2-7 TRBD2 TRBV4-3 CASSQDLRLAVYEQYF TGCGCCAGCAGCCAAGATCTACGACTAGCGGTTTACGAGCAGTACTTC
many TRBJ1-4 - TRBV7-9 CASSLASGEKLFF TGTGCCAGCAGCTTAGCTTCCGGCGAAAAACTGTTTTTT
many TRBJ1-2 TRBD1 TRBV5-1 CASSLPGQLYYGYTF TGCGCCAGCAGCCTACCGGGACAGCTGTACTATGGCTACACCTTC
many TRBJ2-7 TRBD1 TRBV15 CATSGPGQGFYEQYF TGTGCCACCAGCGGGCCGGGACAGGGGTTTTACGAGCAGTACTTC
many TRBJ2-3 - TRBV20-1 CSARGGGGNTDTQYF TGCAGTGCTAGAGGAGGGGGGGGAAACACAGATACGCAGTATTTT
few TRBJ1-5 - TRBV20-1 CSANGRGNQPQHF TGCAGTGCCAACGGTCGGGGCAATCAGCCCCAGCATTTT
many TRBJ1-4 - TRBV27 CASSWQVNEKLFF TGTGCCAGCAGTTGGCAGGTTAATGAAAAACTGTTTTTT
many TRBJ2-3 - TRBV15 CATSTSSLGTDTQYF TGTGCCACCAGTACATCCTCTTTGGGCACAGATACGCAGTATTTT
many TRBJ1-1 TRBD1 TRBV6-1 CASSADRVTNTEAFF TGTGCCAGCAGTGCCGACAGGGTAACGAACACTGAAGCTTTCTTT
many TRBJ2-5 TRBD2 TRBV9 CASSPPTGGPGETQYF TGTGCCAGCAGCCCCCCAACGGGAGGGCCAGGAGAGACCCAGTACTTC
many TRBJ2-7 - TRBV6-5 CASSRNYEQYF TGTGCCAGCAGTCGAAACTACGAGCAGTACTTC
many TRBJ1-2 TRBD1 TRBV5-1 CASKQGASPVYGYTF TGCGCCAGTAAACAGGGGGCCTCTCCGGTCTATGGCTACACCTTC
many TRBJ2-5 TRBD1 TRBV20-1 CSVTQGAGKETQYF TGCAGTGTTACACAGGGGGCGGGCAAAGAGACCCAGTACTTC
- TRBJ2-7 - TRBV5-1 CASSLVRDRRLDEQYF TGCGCCAGCAGCTTGGTCCGGGACCGACGTTTGGACGAGCAGTACTTC
few TRBJ1-5 - TRBV6-2/TRBV6-3 CASTLKGAQPQNF TGTGCCAGCACACTGAAGGGTGCTCAGCCCCAGAATTTT
many TRBJ2-4 - TRBV5-1 CASSPGWGEAPLAKNIQYF TGCGCCAGCAGCCCCGGATGGGGGGAGGCCCCTTTAGCCAAAAACATTCAGTACTTC
many TRBJ2-1 - TRBV5-1 CASSLGGIYNEQFF TGCGCCAGCAGCTTGGGGGGCATTTACAATGAGCAGTTCTTC
many TRBJ2-5 - TRBV4-3 CASSQGWETQYF TGCGCCAGCAGCCAAGGGTGGGAGACCCAGTACTTC
many TRBJ2-7 - TRBV20-1 CSARYKGREEQYF TGCAGTGCCCGTTATAAGGGCCGGGAAGAGCAGTACTTC
many TRBJ1-4 - TRBV3-1 CASSPRGDRDEKLFF TGTGCCAGCAGCCCCCGAGGGGACCGGGATGAAAAACTGTTTTTT
many TRBJ1-2 - TRBV3-1 CASSQLKGYTF TGTGCCAGCAGCCAATTAAAGGGCTACACCTTC
- TRBJ2-7 TRBD2 TRBV4-3 CASSQGGGLAGPEEQYF TGCGCCAGCAGCCAAGGGGGAGGACTAGCGGGACCAGAAGAGCAGTACTTC
many TRBJ1-5 - TRBV20-1 CSALPFNQPQHF TGCAGTGCCCTTCCCTTTAATCAGCCCCAGCATTTT
many TRBJ2-7 - TRBV5-1 CASSLEGRGYEQYF TGCGCCAGCAGCTTGGAGGGCAGGGGCTACGAGCAGTACTTC
- TRBJ1-5 - TRBV21-1 CASSIRQGNSNQPQNF TGTGCCAGCAGCATAAGACAGGGAAATAGCAATCAGCCCCAGAATTTT
many TRBJ2-2 - TRBV2 CASTGGTGELFF TGTGCCAGCACTGGGGGCACCGGGGAGCTGTTTTTT
many TRBJ2-1 TRBD2 TRBV6-2/TRBV6-3 CASSYTLGDYHNEQFF TGTGCCAGCAGTTACACCCTTGGGGACTATCACAATGAGCAGTTCTTC
many TRBJ1-6 - TRBV12-3/TRBV12-4 CASRFGGEGSPLHF TGTGCCAGCAGATTTGGAGGGGAAGGATCACCCCTCCACTTT
few TRBJ2-3 - TRBV20-1 CSATGDSSSPDTQYF TGCAGTGCTACCGGGGACTCATCCTCCCCGGATACGCAGTATTTT
many TRBJ2-1 - TRBV30 CAWSVPWRPYNEQFF TGTGCCTGGAGTGTCCCGTGGCGTCCCTACAATGAGCAGTTCTTC
many TRBJ2-7 TRBD1 TRBV6-1 CASRPGQGASYEQYF TGTGCCAGCAGGCCCGGACAGGGGGCCTCCTACGAGCAGTACTTC
many TRBJ1-5 TRBD1 TRBV12-3/TRBV12-4 CASSSRTGAVLPQHF TGTGCCAGCAGCTCCCGGACAGGGGCGGTGTTGCCCCAGCATTTT
many TRBJ1-2 TRBD1 TRBV29-1 CSVGDRGPGYTF TGCAGCGTTGGGGACAGGGGTCCTGGCTACACCTTC
many TRBJ1-4 TRBD1 TRBV5-6 CASRGTGPFQEKLFF TGTGCCAGCAGGGGGACAGGGCCTTTTCAGGAAAAACTGTTTTTT
many TRBJ2-1 - TRBV7-3 CASSLRRPGLSPNEQFF TGTGCCAGCAGCTTACGTCGGCCGGGACTTTCACCCAATGAGCAGTTCTTC
- TRBJ1-1 - TRBV24-1 CATSAPATGGTEAFF TGTGCCACCAGTGCCCCGGCCACGGGCGGCACTGAAGCTTTCTTT
many TRBJ1-2 - TRBV7-2 CASSLGSGNYGYTF TGTGCCAGCAGCTTAGGTAGCGGGAACTATGGCTACACCTTC
many TRBJ2-7 TRBD1 TRBV5-1 CASSLNTPGQGHEQYF TGCGCCAGCAGCTTAAACACACCGGGACAGGGACACGAGCAGTACTTC
- TRBJ2-7 - TRBV12-3/TRBV12-4 CASTTGYEQYF TGTGCCAGCACAACCGGCTACGAGCAGTACTTC
many TRBJ1-6 - TRBV5-1 CASSETENSPLHF TGCGCCAGCAGCGAAACAGAAAATTCACCCCTCCACTTT
many TRBJ2-1 - TRBV5-1 CASRPRTPSSYNEQFF TGCGCCAGCAGACCGCGTACGCCAAGCTCCTACAATGAGCAGTTCTTC
many TRBJ2-1 TRBD1 TRBV3-1 CASSQAGQGINEQFF TGTGCCAGCAGCCAAGCGGGACAGGGAATCAATGAGCAGTTCTTC
many TRBJ1-1 - TRBV7-8 CASSSRVTEAFF TGTGCCAGCAGCTCGAGGGTTACTGAAGCTTTCTTT
many TRBJ2-6 - TRBV9 CASSPNLGGANVLTF TGTGCCAGCAGCCCCAACCTAGGTGGGGCCAACGTCCTGACTTTC
many TRBJ1-3 - TRBV9 CASSARGTLSSGNTIYF TGTGCCAGCAGCGCCCGAGGTACCCTTTCTTCTGGAAACACCATATATTTT
- TRBJ1-1 - TRBV20-1 CSARWAEEYNEAFF TGCAGTGCTAGGTGGGCAGAGGAGTATAATGAAGCTTTCTTT
many TRBJ2-1 - TRBV20-1 CSARENEQFF TGCAGTGCCCGCGAAAATGAGCAGTTCTTC
many TRBJ1-2 TRBD1 TRBV6-1 CASSEGQGTGYTF TGTGCCAGCAGTGAGGGACAGGGAACGGGCTACACCTTC
many TRBJ2-7 - TRBV10-3 CAISESRSGTYEQYF TGTGCCATCAGTGAGTCTCGGTCAGGGACCTACGAGCAGTACTTC
- TRBJ1-3 - TRBV4-2 CASSQGLGMGGKTIYF TGTGCCAGCAGCCAAGGTTTAGGGATGGGAGGAAAAACCATATATTTT
many TRBJ2-1 - TRBV7-9 CASSHQGGGKTYNEQFF TGTGCCAGCAGCCACCAGGGAGGCGGGAAAACCTACAATGAGCAGTTCTTC
many TRBJ2-3 - TRBV7-2 CASSPSSRTTDTQYF TGTGCCAGCAGCCCGAGCTCGAGGACCACAGATACGCAGTATTTT